A single sample is the source of the 20 T cell receptor beta chains below, sequenced in a study of T-cell memory formation after mild COVID-19 (dated by TCRdb to the early 2020s). The receptor library was made with 5' RACE. The run used an Illumina NovaSeq 6000. TCRdb redid the processing of the public reads, applying fastp at Q25 and MiXCR, and retained in-frame beta chains. Identical CDR3 protein sequences are pooled into one entry, listed with their most common genes and DNA. This sample holds 350,000 to 500,000 distinct CDR3 sequences; about 20% were observed only once. Around a fifth of the sample belongs to the ten largest clones. The specimen was PBMCs or a T cell subset sorted from them (not recorded which). These receptors came from a man aged 18 to 29 who had mild COVID-19 (a few samples of this study predate the infection). The sample titles of this study are shuffled in the database, so cell type and time point are left out; the donor was told from shared clones.

The gene calls are TRBV7-2 and TRBJ1-1; D remains ambiguous. CDR1 is SGHTA and CDR2 is FQGNSA in the germline V gene. The CDR3 runs to 15 residues. The germline V and J ends were trimmed by 3 bases and 1 base, with 12 bases remaining between them. CDR3 loop: CASSFRVIGNTEAFF. DNA of the CDR3: TGTGCCAGCAGCTTTCGGGTGATAGGGAACACTGAAGCTTTCTTT.

This sequence joins TRBV28 and TRBJ2-1; 9 bases match TRBD1. The V and J ends lost 7 bases and 9 bases, in that order; junction bases with no gene match: 13. Germline V gives CDR1 MDHEN, CDR2 SYDVKM. CDR3 length equals 15 residues. The CDR3 sequence: CASISTGTGRTEQFF. The CDR3 DNA reads as TGTGCCAGCATCTCCACCGGGACAGGGAGGACTGAGCAGTTCTTC.

V usage is TRBV5-1 and J usage is TRBJ2-7, with a tentative D call TRBD2 (5 bases). Trimming removed 0 bases from V and 0 bases from J, with 10 bases in between. The CDR3 has 15 residues. In germline, CDR1 is SGHRS, CDR2 YFSETQ. CDR3 amino acids: CASSLGEGSSYEQYV. In nucleotides, the CDR3 is TGCGCCAGCAGCTTGGGAGAGGGCAGCTCCTACGAGCAGTACGTC.

This clonotype was counted a few times. The DNA of the CDR3 is TGTGCCAGCAGCCCGAGATGGGGGGCCACTCAAGAGACCCAGTACTTC. Translation gives CASSPRWGATQETQYF. The genes are TRBV11-2 and TRBJ2-5, with D perhaps being TRBD1 or TRBD2 (6 bases each). CDR1 and CDR2 from the germline V gene are SGHAT and FQNNGV. The CDR3 spans 16 residues. Trimming took 5 bases from V and 2 from J, leaving 18 bases between them.

The rearrangement joins TRBV12-5 to TRBJ1-1; D remains ambiguous. Germline V CDR1 and CDR2: LGHNT, FRNRAP. The CDR3 is made up of 17 amino acids. Between the trimmed V and J ends, which lost 0 bases and 0 bases, there was a span of 14 bases. CDR3 nucleotide sequence: TGTGCTAGTGGTTTGGTATTGGGTAAGCGGATGAACACTGAAGCTTTCTTT. Protein product: CASGLVLGKRMNTEAFF. Variable domain in full (rest from reference TRBV12-5 and TRBJ1-1): DARVTQTPRHKVTEMGQEVTMRCQPILGHNTVFWYRQTMMQGLELLAYFRNRAPLDDSGMPKDRFSAEMPDATLATLKIQPSEPRDSAVYFCASGLVLGKRMNTEAFFGQGTRLTVV.

The V gene is TRBV3-1, the J gene TRBJ2-2, with D maybe TRBD1 (6 bases). This CDR3 comprises 14 residues. Germline CDR1 is LGHDT and CDR2 is YNNKEL (reference sequence). Trimming took off 6 bases at V and 2 bases at J, with 10 bases between the two ends. CDR3 loop: CASRLRGNTGELFF. In DNA form, the CDR3 reads TGTGCCAGCAGACTCAGGGGAAACACCGGGGAGCTGTTTTTT. Looking up the rest from reference TRBV3-1 and TRBJ2-2 gives the full variable domain: DTAVSQTPKYLVTQMGNDKSIKCEQNLGHDTMYWYKQDSKKFLKIMFSYNNKELIINETVPNRFSPKSPDKAHLNLHINSLELGDSAVYFCASRLRGNTGELFFGEGSRLTVL.

As DNA, the CDR3 is TGTGCCAGCAGCTTAGTGTCAGGGGGCTCTGGCGAGCAGTACTTC. Translating it yields CASSLVSGGSGEQYF. This chain joins TRBV13 and TRBJ2-7, with 8 bases aligning to TRBD1. Germline V gene lookup returns CDR1 PRHDT and CDR2 FYEKMQ (reference sequence). The CDR3 length is 15 residues. Trimming at V came to 1 base and at J to 6 bases, leaving 8 bases not matched to a gene.

The rearrangement uses TRBV25-1 and TRBJ2-5; 7 bases map to TRBD2. CDR3 length equals 13 residues. Trimming at V came to 6 bases and at J to 3 bases, leaving 4 bases not matched to a gene. Germline CDR1 reads MGHDK; CDR2 reads SYGVNS. The CDR3 region is CASSWGGKETQYF. As DNA, the CDR3 is TGTGCCAGCAGCTGGGGGGGGAAAGAGACCCAGTACTTC.

The sample holds one count of this clonotype. The gene calls are TRBV7-9 and TRBJ1-2; TRBD1 agrees at 8 bases. Germline V gene sequence: CDR1 SEHNR, CDR2 FQNEAQ (reference sequence). V gave up 3 bases and J gave up 7 bases; unmatched junction bases: 16. This CDR3 has 17 amino acids. CDR3 nucleotides: TGTGCCAGCAGCTTTATTAGCCCAGGGGGCTCTAAGCGTGGCTACACCTTC. It yields the protein CASSFISPGGSKRGYTF.

This clonotype was seen more than once but under ten times. The rearrangement joins TRBV19 to TRBJ2-4; the D call may be TRBD1 or TRBD2 (5 bases each). The CDR3 has 17 residues. The germline V gene has CDR1 LNHDA and CDR2 SQIVND (reference sequence). Trimming left V 5 bases short and J 1 base short, with 18 bases between. The CDR3 nucleotides read TGTGCCAGTAGTCCATCCGGGACCCGTTTTGCCAAAAACATTCAGTACTTC. Its translation is CASSPSGTRFAKNIQYF.

The genes are TRBV5-1 and TRBJ2-5; maybe TRBD2 (6 bases). There are 15 residues in the CDR3. Trimming pared 6 bases from V and 1 base from J, leaving 16 bases between. Germline-derived CDR1 and CDR2 are SGHRS and YFSETQ. The CDR3 sequence: CASIRGWGRQETQYF. The CDR3 DNA reads as TGCGCCAGCATCCGGGGGTGGGGTCGCCAAGAGACCCAGTACTTC.

The chain is built from TRBV20-1 and TRBJ2-5; D gene ambiguous. The CDR3 spans 12 residues. Germline V lookup: CDR1 DFQATT, CDR2 SNEGSKA (reference sequence). With 1 base removed from V and 5 bases from J, the gap between germline ends came to 8 bases. CDR3 sequence: CSARGAGETQYF. CDR3 nucleotide sequence: TGCAGTGCTAGAGGTGCCGGGGAGACCCAGTACTTC.

This clonotype has a handful of counts. This chain uses TRBV19 with TRBJ2-3, with 7 bases aligning to TRBD1. Germline trimming cut 1 base from V and 2 bases from J; bases unmatched to any gene: 3. The germline CDR1 and CDR2 sequences are LNHDA and SQIVND (reference sequence). The CDR3 runs 15 residues. This CDR3 reads CASSIVGTDTDTQYF. CDR3 nucleotides: TGTGCCAGTAGTATAGTCGGGACAGACACAGATACGCAGTATTTT.

The chain employs TRBV19 and TRBJ1-5, with TRBD1 identical over 7 bases. Losses at the gene ends were 10 bases for V and 4 bases for J; bases not matched to a gene: 7. Germline lookup yields CDR1 LNHDA and CDR2 SQIVND (reference sequence). CDR3 length: 13 amino acids. The CDR3 bases are TGTGCCACCAACCGCAGGGGGAATCAGCCCCAGCATTTT. It codes for CATNRRGNQPQHF. Full variable domain (rest looked up from reference TRBV19 and TRBJ1-5): DGGITQSPKYLFRKEGQNVTLSCEQNLNHDAMYWYRQDPGQGLRLIYYSQIVNDFQKGDIAEGYSVSREKKESFPLTVTSAQKNPTAFYLCATNRRGNQPQHFGDGTRLSIL.

V gene TRBV29-1 combines with J gene TRBJ1-2; TRBD1 matches 7 bases. Trimming took 7 bases from V and 7 from J; bases not matched to a gene: 9. The length of the CDR3 is 12 residues. Germline values: CDR1 SQVTM, CDR2 ANQGSEA. CDR3 nucleotides: TGCAGCGCCCGCCTACAGGGGTCTGGCTACACCTTC. It codes for CSARLQGSGYTF.

The table lists this clonotype with a few counts. The chain combines TRBV5-4 with TRBJ2-4; D is perhaps TRBD1 (5 bases). Trimming removed 2 bases at V and 9 bases at J, with 6 bases between. The germline V gene encodes CDR1 SGHNT and CDR2 YYREEE (reference sequence). There are 11 residues in the CDR3. Here the CDR3 DNA reads TGTGCCAGCAGCTTTAGGGGCATTCAGTACTTC. Its translation is CASSFRGIQYF.

The rearrangement uses TRBV19 and TRBJ1-2; D is unclear. The CDR3 totals 13 residues. Germline CDR1 and CDR2: LNHDA and SQIVND (reference sequence). V was shortened by 3 bases and J by 3 bases, with 8 bases between the two germline ends. This CDR3 is CASSILVYYGYTF. For the CDR3, the DNA is TGTGCCAGTAGTATTTTGGTGTACTATGGCTACACCTTC.

CDR3 residues: CASSLLGRANSPLHF. CDR3 bases: TGTGCCAGCAGCCTCTTGGGGAGGGCTAACTCACCCCTCCACTTT. The chain has TRBV7-2 and TRBJ1-6; D gene uncertain. CDR3 size: 15 residues. Trimming pared 5 bases from V and 10 bases from J, leaving 18 bases between. Germline CDR1 SGHTA, CDR2 FQGNSA.

This clonotype was seen only a few times. V and J are TRBV27 and TRBJ2-7, with 10 bases lining up with TRBD1. In germline, CDR1 is MNHEY, CDR2 SMNVEV (reference sequence). The CDR3 is made up of 16 amino acids. The trim removed 6 bases at V and 3 bases at J, leaving 11 bases unmatched. CDR3 loop: CASRATPGTGDYEQYF. Written as DNA, the CDR3 is TGTGCCAGCAGAGCGACTCCCGGGACAGGGGACTACGAGCAGTACTTC.

This clonotype was seen at least ten times. The V gene is TRBV7-9, the J gene TRBJ2-1, with TRBD1 identical over 7 bases. Germline values: CDR1 SEHNR, CDR2 FQNEAQ (reference sequence). The CDR3 has 14 residues. Trimming cost V 6 bases and J 4 bases; bases outside gene matches: 6. The CDR3 spells CASSRPGQYNEQFF. CDR3 DNA sequence: TGTGCCAGCAGTCGGCCGGGACAGTACAATGAGCAGTTCTTC. Full variable domain (missing parts from reference TRBV7-9 and TRBJ2-1): DTGVSQNPRHKITKRGQNVTFRCDPISEHNRLYWYRQTLGQGPEFLTYFQNEAQLEKSRLLSDRFSAERPKGSFSTLEIQRTEQGDSAMYLCASSRPGQYNEQFFGPGTRLTVL.